The clone carrying this TCR beta chain was observed a few times. Its antigen is currently unknown. TCRdb reprocessed the 5' RACE reads via MiXCR and lists one record per CDR3 protein. The sample gives roughly 450,000 distinct CDR3 sequences, roughly 18% of which show up once; about 22% is in the top ten. The data derive from a study of T-cell memory formation after mild COVID-19. Regarding the study as a whole: Pre-infection memory contained some responding clones, which suggested that cross-reactive memory had joined.

Deletions cut 3 bases from V and 4 bases from J, with 8 bases between. The CDR3 is 13 amino acids. Germline V gene sequence: CDR1 SGHTA, CDR2 FQGNSA. Specimen: PBMCs or a T cell subset sorted from them (not recorded which). V gene TRBV7-2 combines with J gene TRBJ2-3; D is unclear. The TCR originated in a man between 18 and 29 years old who had mild COVID-19 (a few samples of this study predate the infection). Cell type and time point are not known. The CDR3 nucleotides read TGTGCCAGCAGCTTCCTAGTCGCAGATACGCAGTATTTT. Residues: CASSFLVADTQYF.